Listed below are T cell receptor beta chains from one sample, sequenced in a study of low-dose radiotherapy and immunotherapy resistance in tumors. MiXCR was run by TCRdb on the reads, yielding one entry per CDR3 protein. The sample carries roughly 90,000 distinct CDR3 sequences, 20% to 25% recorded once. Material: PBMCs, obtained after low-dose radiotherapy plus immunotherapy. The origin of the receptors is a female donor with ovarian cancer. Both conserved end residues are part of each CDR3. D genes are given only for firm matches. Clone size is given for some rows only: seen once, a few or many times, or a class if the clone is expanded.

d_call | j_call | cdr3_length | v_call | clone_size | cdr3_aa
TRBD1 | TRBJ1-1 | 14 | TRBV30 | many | CAWSGGGGNTEAFF
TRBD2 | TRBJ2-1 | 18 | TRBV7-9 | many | CASSSGTSGGSSYNEQFF
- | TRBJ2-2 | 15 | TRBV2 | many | CASSEASGGPGELFF
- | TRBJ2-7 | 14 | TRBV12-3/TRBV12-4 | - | CASSFGTNSYEQYF
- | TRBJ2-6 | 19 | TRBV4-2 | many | CASSQDFRTSLSGANVLTF
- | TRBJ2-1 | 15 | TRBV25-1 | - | CASSEVSGPYNEQFF
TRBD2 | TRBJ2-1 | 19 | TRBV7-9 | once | CASSYRTSGRASSYNEQFF
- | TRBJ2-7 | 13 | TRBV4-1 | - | CASSQSQTYEQYF
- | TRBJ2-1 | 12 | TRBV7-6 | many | CASSDLTGEQFF
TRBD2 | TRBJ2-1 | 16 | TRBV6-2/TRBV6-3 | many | CASSRRRGASYNEQFF
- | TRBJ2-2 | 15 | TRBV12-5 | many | CASGSPGYDTGELFF
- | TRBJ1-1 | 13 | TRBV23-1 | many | CASRWAANTEAFF
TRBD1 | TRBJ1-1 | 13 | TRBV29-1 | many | CSVDGQGNTEAFF
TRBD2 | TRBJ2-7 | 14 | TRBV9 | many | CAGHPSGGPYEQYF
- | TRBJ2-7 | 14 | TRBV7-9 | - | CASSLLGALYEQYF
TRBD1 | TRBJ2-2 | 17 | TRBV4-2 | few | CASSPGTGVPNTGELFF
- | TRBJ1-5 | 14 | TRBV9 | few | CASSVGHGNQPQHF
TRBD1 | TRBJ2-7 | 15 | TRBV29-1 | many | CSVVGGQGRAYEQYF
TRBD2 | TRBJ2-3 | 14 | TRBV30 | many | CAWSATSVTDTQYF
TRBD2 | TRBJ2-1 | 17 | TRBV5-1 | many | CASSFLVAGRSYNEQFF
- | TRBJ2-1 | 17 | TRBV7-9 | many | CASSRMGWGRDDNEQFF
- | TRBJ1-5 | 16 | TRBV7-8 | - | CASSLSSGYGNQPQHF
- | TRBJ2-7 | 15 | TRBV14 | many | CASSQGQGPSYEQYF
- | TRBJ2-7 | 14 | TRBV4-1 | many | CASSQVGTGYEQYF
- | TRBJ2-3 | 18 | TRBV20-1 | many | CSAWIRRGGGARTDTQYF
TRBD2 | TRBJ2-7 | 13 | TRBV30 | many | CASAGTSTYEQYF
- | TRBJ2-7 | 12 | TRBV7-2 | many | CASSLAYYEQYF
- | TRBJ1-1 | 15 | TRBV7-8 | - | CASSPRVSRDAEAFF
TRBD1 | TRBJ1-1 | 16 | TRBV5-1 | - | CASSSGQGSPNTEAFF
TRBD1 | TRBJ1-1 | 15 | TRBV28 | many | CASSFTGQGNTEAFF
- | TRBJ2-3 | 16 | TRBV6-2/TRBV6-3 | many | CASSRTWGKSTDTQYF
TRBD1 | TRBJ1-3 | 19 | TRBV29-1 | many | CSVEIARQGVSNSGNTIYF
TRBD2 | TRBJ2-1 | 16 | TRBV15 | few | CATSRGAGDSYNEQFF
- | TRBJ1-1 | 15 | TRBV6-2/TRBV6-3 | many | CASSRSGRKPTEAFF
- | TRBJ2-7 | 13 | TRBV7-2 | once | CASSLGATYEQYF
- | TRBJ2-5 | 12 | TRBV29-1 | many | CSVTPYQETQYF
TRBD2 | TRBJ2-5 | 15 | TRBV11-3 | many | CASSARTSGQETQYF
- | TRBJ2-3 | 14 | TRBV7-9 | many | CASTWNSLTDTQYF
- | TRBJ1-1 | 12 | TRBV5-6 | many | CASSLFEGEAFF
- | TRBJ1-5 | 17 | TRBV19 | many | CASSPRAARGNNQPQHF
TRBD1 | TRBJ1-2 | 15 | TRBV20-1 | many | CSARDRDRGKSGYTF
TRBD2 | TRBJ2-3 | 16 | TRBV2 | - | CASSPWSGGATDTQYF
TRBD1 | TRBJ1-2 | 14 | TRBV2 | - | CASSGGRGTVGYTF
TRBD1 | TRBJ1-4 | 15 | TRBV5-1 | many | CASSLAGTGGEKLFF